These T cell receptor beta chains were read from a single sample in a study of shared T cell receptors in the human thymus. The assay was immunoSEQ multiplex PCR, and TCRdb's table has in-frame clones only and misses some. The table records 550,000 to 800,000 clones, 80% to 90% of them present only once. This sample also appeared in a second study, on human thymus T cells.

The sample taken for sequencing was thymocytes. All receptors come from a girl under three years old with a congenital heart defect. Each CDR3 is given with its conserved first and last residue. A D gene is named only where the DNA matches it firmly. For some rows the clone size is stated as once, few or many, or as a class when expanded; others skip it.

CDR3,DNA,V,J,size,D
CASSLDGTYFYNEQFF,TGCGCCAGCAGCTTGGATGGGACATACTTTTACAATGAGCAGTTCTTC,TRBV5-1,TRBJ2-1,.,.
CASSLVGGFGDSYNEQFF,TGTGCCAGCAGCTTAGTCGGCGGATTCGGGGACTCCTACAATGAGCAGTTCTTC,TRBV7-8,TRBJ2-1,.,.
CASSLRRGASNEQFF,TGTGCCAGCAGCTTACGTCGGGGGGCCTCCAATGAGCAGTTCTTC,TRBV7-4,TRBJ2-1,once,.
CASGSLAQYF,TGTGCCAGCGGATCTTTAGCACAGTATTTT,TRBV6-1,TRBJ2-3,.,.
CASSQGLRLRVGETQYF,TGCGCCAGCAGCCAAGGTCTCCGATTGAGGGTTGGGGAGACCCAGTACTTC,TRBV4-1,TRBJ2-5,.,.
CASSLDRRGLRYNSPLHF,TGTGCCAGCAGCTTAGATCGGAGGGGGCTCAGGTATAATTCACCCCTCCACTTT,TRBV11-2,TRBJ1-6,.,TRBD1
CASSWRLADNSYEQYF,TGTGCCAGCAGTTGGCGACTAGCGGATAACTCCTACGAGCAGTACTTC,TRBV28,TRBJ2-7,once,TRBD2
CASSLALGLAVTDTQYF,TGTGCCAGCAGCTTAGCGTTGGGTCTAGCGGTCACAGATACGCAGTATTTT,TRBV11-2,TRBJ2-3,.,TRBD2
CASSKRGSGELFF,TGTGCCAGCAGCAAGCGGGGGAGCGGGGAGCTGTTTTTT,TRBV9,TRBJ2-2,.,TRBD2
CASSTRPGREQPQHF,TGTGCCAGCAGTACCCGCCCCGGGAGGGAACAGCCCCAGCATTTT,TRBV6-5,TRBJ1-5,few,.
CAISESGEGTEAFF,TGTGCCATCAGTGAGTCCGGGGAGGGCACTGAAGCTTTCTTT,TRBV10-3,TRBJ1-1,.,.
CASSRKGQRSSYEQYF,TGTGCCAGCAGCCGCAAGGGACAGAGGAGCTCCTACGAGCAGTACTTC,TRBV13,TRBJ2-7,.,TRBD1
CASSRRGGSPPEGNTIYF,TGCGCCAGCAGCCGCCGGGGGGGATCACCACCGGAGGGAAACACCATATATTTT,TRBV5-1,TRBJ1-3,.,.
CASSQTAGREAFF,TGCGCCAGCAGCCAAACCGCGGGCAGGGAAGCTTTCTTT,TRBV4-3,TRBJ1-1,.,.
CAFRDSLFSSGNTIYF,TGTGCCTTCCGGGACAGTCTTTTTTCCTCTGGAAACACCATATATTTT,TRBV30,TRBJ1-3,.,TRBD1
CASSRCRLARGEIPGEQYF,TGTGCCAGCAGCCGGTGCCGCCTCGCCAGGGGGGAAATACCGGGCGAGCAGTACTTC,TRBV28,TRBJ2-7,.,.
CASSRQKNEKLFF,TGTGCCAGCTCACGACAAAAGAATGAAAAACTGTTTTTT,TRBV18,TRBJ1-4,.,.
CASTLKEIAGGGEQYF,TGCGCCAGCACCCTAAAGGAGATAGCGGGGGGGGGCGAGCAGTACTTC,TRBV4-1,TRBJ2-7,.,TRBD2
CASSTRPGTGRGHRYF,TGTGCCAGCAGCACGAGACCCGGGACAGGGAGAGGTCATCGGTACTTC,TRBV7-9,TRBJ2-5,.,TRBD1
CASSLPVRDGNSPLHF,TGTGCCAGCAGCTTGCCTGTGCGGGACGGAAATTCACCCCTCCACTTT,TRBV5-6,TRBJ1-6,.,.
CASRDRAEGYTF,TGTGCCAGCAGGGACAGGGCGGAGGGCTACACCTTC,TRBV28,TRBJ1-2,.,TRBD1
CASSPKTSPQETQYF,TGTGCCAGCAGCCCAAAAACTAGTCCCCAAGAGACCCAGTACTTC,TRBV6-5,TRBJ2-5,.,.
CASSFWAGGLQSTDTQYF,TGTGCCAGCAGCTTCTGGGCGGGGGGGCTACAAAGCACAGATACGCAGTATTTT,TRBV11-1,TRBJ2-3,.,TRBD2
CASSPQGGPYNSPLHF,TGCGCCAGCAGCCCCCAGGGGGGACCCTATAATTCACCCCTCCACTTT,TRBV5-1,TRBJ1-6,.,TRBD1
CASSEARTGNRNFSEAFF,TGTGCCAGCAGTGAAGCGAGAACGGGAAATCGTAATTTCTCTGAAGCTTTCTTT,TRBV6-1,TRBJ1-1,.,.